The subject of this entry is one TCR beta chain. No antigen is known for it. Some clones are missing from TCRdb's copy, which holds only in-frame ones; the method was immunoSEQ multiplex PCR. The repertoire consists of 50,000 to 65,000 clones, with more than 80% occurring once and the leading ten covering around 4.6%. The data stem from a study of T cells in localized non-small cell lung cancer. Overall study findings and caveats: Peak T cell clonality was found in uninvolved adjacent lung, exceeding tumor. Sequencing was limited to one tumor region, leaving the possibility of heterogeneity open. Higher adjacent-lung clonality was associated with shorter survival.

This CDR3 region has 13 residues. After removal of 5 bases from V and 4 bases from J, the junction contained 4 bases not matched to a gene. The germline CDR1 and CDR2 sequences are LNHDA and SQIVND (reference sequence). The material sequenced was PBMCs, taken before any cancer treatment. This receptor was taken from a man aged 35-69 years with stage II lung adenocarcinoma. The chain uses TRBV19 and TRBJ1-1; 7 positions agree with TRBD1. CDR3 region: CASSADRATEAFF. The CDR3, as DNA: TGTGCCAGTAGTGCCGACAGGGCCACTGAAGCTTTCTTT.